The 22 T cell receptor beta chains below come from one sample, sequenced in a study of prognosis after radiotherapy for stage I lung cancer. The genomic DNA TCR beta CDR3 region underwent two rounds of multiplex PCR. Round one of PCR was performed, and it used primers specific to each TRBV and TRBJ gene. TCRdb used MiXCR to reprocess the multiplex PCR reads, holding one entry per CDR3 protein. The sample has more than 15,000 distinct CDR3 sequences; 15% to 20% are singletons. The sequenced sample was PBMCs, obtained before or after stereotactic body radiation therapy (not recorded which). The receptor set was obtained from a donor over 45 with non-small cell lung cancer.

This clonotype was recorded many times. The chain employs TRBV6-1 and TRBJ2-2; D gene uncertain. The CDR3 is 14 residues long. Germline CDR1 MNHNS, CDR2 SASEGT. With 6 bases removed from V and 5 bases from J, the gap between germline ends came to 13 bases. This chain's CDR3 is CASSLLVGTGELFF. DNA for the CDR3: TGTGCCAGCAGCCTATTAGTCGGGACCGGGGAGCTGTTTTTT.

This clonotype has at least ten counts. This chain links TRBV20-1 with TRBJ2-2; D is uncertain. The V and J ends lost 3 bases and 0 bases respectively, with 5 bases between them. CDR1 and CDR2 from the germline V gene are DFQATT and SNEGSKA (reference sequence). The CDR3 length is 13 residues. CDR3 sequence reads: CSARRPNTGELFF. The CDR3 region has the DNA TGCAGTGCTAGGCGGCCGAACACCGGGGAGCTGTTTTTT.

This clonotype was seen repeatedly, ten times or more. This chain joins TRBV7-3 and TRBJ2-2; 11 bases are shared with TRBD2. The CDR3 covers 17 residues. Germline V gene data show CDR1 as SGHTA and CDR2 as FQGTGA. Trimming cost V 1 base and J 1 base; bases outside gene matches: 2. The chain's CDR3 is CASSLKTSGVNTGELFF. DNA of the CDR3: TGTGCCAGCAGCTTAAAGACTAGCGGGGTGAACACCGGGGAGCTGTTTTTT. Full variable domain (rest looked up from reference TRBV7-3 and TRBJ2-2): GAGVSQTPSNKVTEKGKYVELRCDPISGHTALYWYRQSLGQGPEFLIYFQGTGAADDSGLPNDRFFAVRPEGSVSTLKIQRTERGDSAVYLCASSLKTSGVNTGELFFGEGSRLTVL.

This chain uses TRBV7-2 with TRBJ2-3; 12 nucleotides match TRBD2. Germline V gene sequence: CDR1 SGHTA, CDR2 FQGNSA. The CDR3 loop spans 13 amino acids. With 5 bases clipped from V and 15 bases from J, the junction kept 9 bases outside the gene matches. CDR3 bases: TGTACCAGCAGCGTCTGGACTAGCGGGACCAATTATTTT. Its translation is CTSSVWTSGTNYF.

This clonotype has a count of ten or more. The chain uses TRBV7-3 and TRBJ2-2; 8 nucleotides align to TRBD1. Germline values: CDR1 SGHTA, CDR2 FQGTGA. V shed 6 bases, J shed 7 bases, and the junction held 13 bases outside the gene matches. There are 16 residues in the CDR3. The CDR3: CASSYAQGVSGGELFF. The CDR3, as DNA: TGTGCCAGCAGTTACGCACAGGGGGTTTCCGGCGGGGAGCTGTTTTTT.

The table lists this clonotype with many counts. The chain's CDR3 is CASSPGLAGDGANVLTF. The CDR3 DNA is TGCGCCAGCAGCCCGGGACTAGCGGGAGATGGGGCCAACGTCCTGACTTTC. The gene calls are TRBV4-3 and TRBJ2-6; 14 bases line up with TRBD2. V dropped 4 bases and J dropped 3; count of bases not matched to a gene: 2. The CDR3 sequence is 17 residues long. Per germline, CDR1 LGHNA and CDR2 YSLEER.

This clonotype was observed many times. The rearrangement joins TRBV18 to TRBJ1-5; 9 bases are shared with TRBD1. The CDR3 contains 16 residues. J lost 3 bases, V lost 0 bases, and 3 bases had no gene match. Germline CDR1 KGHSH, CDR2 LQKENI. Written as DNA, the CDR3 is TGTGCCAGCTCACCACCGGGACAGGGACCCAATCAGCCCCAGCATTTT. This codes for CASSPPGQGPNQPQHF.

To note about this clonotype: A read error is possible here, since a much larger clone lies one base away. The CDR3 sequence: CASSPFMETPDGYTF. As DNA, the CDR3 is TGTGCCAGCAGTCCATTCATGGAAACCCCGGATGGCTACACCTTC. The chain is built from TRBV6-2 or TRBV6-3 and TRBJ1-2; D not certain. The V end lost 5 bases, the J end lost 6 bases, and 19 bases lay between the germline ends. CDR3 length: 15 amino acids. Germline V gene data show CDR1 as MNHEY and CDR2 as SVGEGT.

This clonotype was seen at least ten times. The rearrangement uses TRBV3-1 and TRBJ2-5; TRBD2 aligns across 11 bases. In germline, CDR1 is LGHDT, CDR2 YNNKEL (reference sequence). The V gene end was trimmed by 5 bases and the J gene end by 5 bases; junction bases not matched to a gene: 4. CDR3 length equals 14 residues. The CDR3 is CASSSTSGSETQYF. DNA for the CDR3: TGTGCCAGCAGCTCCACTAGCGGGAGCGAGACCCAGTACTTC.

This clonotype came up many times. The chain joins TRBV4-1 to TRBJ2-7, with 8 positions matching TRBD2. The CDR3 is 19 residues long. Germline-derived CDR1 and CDR2 are MGHRA and YSYEKL. J was trimmed by 2 bases and V by 1 base; bases with no gene match: 16. CDR3 loop: CASSQAPARLAIKAYEQYF. DNA of the CDR3: TGCGCCAGCAGCCAAGCCCCCGCTAGACTAGCGATAAAAGCCTACGAGCAGTACTTC.

This clonotype has ten or more counts. The V call is TRBV6-5, the J call TRBJ2-7, with D possibly TRBD1 on 5 matching bases. The CDR3 has 14 amino acids. Trimming cost V 0 bases and J 3 bases, with 9 bases left between them. Germline assignment: CDR1 MNHEY and CDR2 SVGAGI. In nucleotides, the CDR3 is TGTGCCAGCAGTTACTCCCAGGGCAGCTACGAGCAGTACTTC. It specifies CASSYSQGSYEQYF.

This clonotype was picked up many times. CDR3 in DNA: TGTGCCAGCAGCTTAACGTTTGGAAACACTGAAGCTTTCTTT. Translating it yields CASSLTFGNTEAFF. The genes are TRBV7-3 and TRBJ1-1; no clear D gene. This CDR3 comprises 14 residues. Germline V gene lookup returns CDR1 SGHTA and CDR2 FQGTGA. Trimming took off 0 bases at V and 2 bases at J, with 7 bases between the two ends.

By its share, this clonotype is medium-sized. V usage is TRBV20-1 and J usage is TRBJ2-3, with 7 bases lining up with TRBD2. V was clipped by 0 bases and J by 1 base; unmatched bases: 16. Germline lookup yields CDR1 DFQATT and CDR2 SNEGSKA (reference sequence). The CDR3 runs 19 residues. This chain's CDR3 is CSARDQRGGPRTGTDTQYF. The CDR3 coding sequence is TGCAGTGCTAGAGATCAGCGGGGCGGACCCCGGACGGGCACAGATACGCAGTATTTT.

This clonotype has a count of ten or more. The rearrangement joins TRBV20-1 to TRBJ2-7; TRBD2 matches at 12 bases. The CDR3 length is 17 residues. Germline V gene lookup returns CDR1 DFQATT and CDR2 SNEGSKA (reference sequence). The V gene end was trimmed by 4 bases and the J gene end by 0 bases; junction bases not matched to a gene: 10. In nucleotides, the CDR3 is TGCAGTGCTAAGGCCAGCAAGACTAGCGGGAGCTCCTACGAGCAGTACTTC. It is translated as CSAKASKTSGSSYEQYF.

Many counts were recorded for this clonotype. The rearrangement uses TRBV6-1 and TRBJ1-6; maybe TRBD1 (6 bases). The CDR3 is 16 amino acids. Germline CDR1 MNHNS, CDR2 SASEGT. With 5 bases removed from V and 9 bases from J, the gap between germline ends came to 20 bases. CDR3 sequence: CASSYQFQGRSSPLHF. CDR3 sequence (DNA): TGTGCCAGCAGTTACCAGTTTCAGGGGAGATCTTCACCCCTCCACTTT.

The table lists this clonotype with a few counts. The V gene is TRBV2, the J gene TRBJ2-1; 9 bases align to TRBD2. Germline lookup yields CDR1 SNHLY and CDR2 FYNNEI. The CDR3 is made up of 14 amino acids. V gave up 6 bases and J gave up 15 bases; unmatched junction bases: 15. The CDR3 DNA follows: TGTGCCAGCAGGGGGTGGAGGGGAGCGGGAGGAGGGTTCTTC. Protein product: CASRGWRGAGGGFF. Filled out from reference TRBV2 and TRBJ2-1, the complete variable domain reads EPEVTQTPSHQVTQMGQEVILRCVPISNHLYFYWYRQILGQKVEFLVSFYNNEISEKSEIFDDQFSVERPDGSNFTLKIRSTKLEDSAMYFCASRGWRGAGGGFFGPGTRLTVL.

This clonotype turned up a few times. The chain recombines TRBV15 with TRBJ1-1, with D unresolved. In germline, CDR1 is LNHNV, CDR2 YYDKDF (reference sequence). The CDR3 spans 17 residues. Between the trimmed V and J ends, which lost 3 bases and 5 bases, there was a span of 22 bases. The CDR3 region is CATSSEDISASGTEAFF. The CDR3 DNA is TGTGCCACCAGCAGCGAAGATATAAGTGCAAGCGGTACTGAAGCTTTCTTT. The full variable domain, in which reference TRBV15 and TRBJ1-1 provide the parts outside the CDR3, is DAMVIQNPRYQVTQFGKPVTLSCSQTLNHNVMYWYQQKSSQAPKLLFHYYDKDFNNEADTPDNFQSRRPNTSFCFLDIRSPGLGDTAMYLCATSSEDISASGTEAFFGQGTRLTVV.

The chain is built from TRBV3-1 and TRBJ1-4; D is unclear. Germline CDR1 LGHDT, CDR2 YNNKEL (reference sequence). The CDR3 is 14 amino acids. V lost 3 bases to trimming and J lost 8 bases, with 13 bases between them. The CDR3 here is CASSQSGGEEKLFF. The CDR3 DNA follows: TGTGCCAGCAGCCAGAGTGGAGGTGAGGAAAAACTGTTTTTT.

The count of this clonotype is one. The rearrangement joins TRBV24-1 to TRBJ2-1; D ambiguous. Germline V gives CDR1 KGHDR, CDR2 SFDVKD. V was clipped by 8 bases and J by 5 bases, with 12 bases between them. The CDR3 runs 13 residues. CDR3 protein: CATTSVGDNEQFF. CDR3 bases: TGTGCCACCACCAGTGTTGGGGACAATGAGCAGTTCTTC.

The sample holds many counts of this clonotype. This chain links TRBV9 with TRBJ2-3; D may match TRBD1 or TRBD2 (5 bases each). V was shortened by 3 bases and J by 2 bases, with 22 bases between the two germline ends. The V gene's germline CDR1 is SGDLS and CDR2 YYNGEE. The CDR3 consists of 18 residues. The CDR3 DNA reads TGTGCCAGCAGCGCCTCCATGGCTGGGGGACCTCACACAGATACGCAGTATTTT. It yields the protein CASSASMAGGPHTDTQYF.

There are many counts of this clonotype. The chain uses TRBV20-1 and TRBJ1-5; D not resolved. With 6 bases removed from V and 4 bases from J, the gap between germline ends came to 13 bases. CDR1 and CDR2 (germline): DFQATT, SNEGSKA (reference sequence). The CDR3 runs to 13 residues. DNA for the CDR3: TGCAGTGCAAAGGGAAACGCGAATCAGCCCCAGCATTTT. It is translated as CSAKGNANQPQHF.

This clonotype was seen repeatedly, ten times or more. The chain couples TRBV27 to TRBJ2-1; a possible D gene is TRBD1 (5 bases). The CDR3 totals 15 residues. The germline V and J ends were trimmed by 5 bases and 2 bases, with 13 bases remaining between them. Germline V gene data show CDR1 as MNHEY and CDR2 as SMNVEV (reference sequence). CDR3 loop: CASSRQTRTYNEQFF. The CDR3 DNA reads as TGTGCCAGCAGTAGACAGACCAGGACCTACAATGAGCAGTTCTTC.